Below, 27 T cell receptor beta chains from the same sample are listed, as sequenced in a study of Tregs in tolerant kidney transplant recipients. Repertoires were generated with immunoSEQ multiplex PCR, while TCRdb's copy carries only in-frame clones and drops some. Of some 69,000 clones listed, around 84% are singletons. Sequenced material: CD4+ T cells from blood. These receptors originate from a human donor in good health.

The chain has TRBV28 and TRBJ2-3; D unresolved. Per the germline V gene, CDR1 is MDHEN and CDR2 is SYDVKM. CDR3 length: 13 residues. Deletions cut 1 base from V and 3 bases from J, with 5 bases between. The CDR3 sequence is CASSLFRTDTQYF. The CDR3 region has the DNA TGTGCCAGCAGTTTATTCAGGACAGATACGCAGTATTTT.

In DNA form, the CDR3 reads TGTGCTTCAGCTAACTATGGCTACACCTTC. This encodes CASANYGYTF. The genes are TRBV30 and TRBJ1-2; D remains unclear. The V gene's germline CDR1 is GTSNPN and CDR2 SVGIG (reference sequence). This CDR3 contains 10 residues.

The chain is built from TRBV9 and TRBJ2-2; perhaps TRBD2 as D (5 bases). Trimming pared 2 bases from V and 1 base from J, leaving 15 bases between. This CDR3 has 17 residues. Germline lookup yields CDR1 SGDLS and CDR2 YYNGEE. The CDR3 loop reads CASSVMGAELNTGELFF. DNA for the CDR3: TGTGCCAGCAGCGTGATGGGAGCAGAACTGAACACCGGGGAGCTGTTTTTT.

This chain links TRBV12-5 with TRBJ2-5; a possible D gene is TRBD2 (7 bases). Germline V CDR1 and CDR2: LGHNT, FRNRAP. The CDR3 has 12 residues. With 2 bases removed from V and 9 bases from J, the gap between germline ends came to 10 bases. The CDR3 reads CASGLTGRAQYF. The CDR3, as DNA: TGTGCTAGTGGTTTGACAGGGAGGGCCCAGTACTTC.

DNA for the CDR3: TGCGCCAGCAGCTTGCAGGGGGCGGCCTACAATGAGCAGTTCTTC. Translating gives CASSLQGAAYNEQFF. The chain couples TRBV5-1 to TRBJ2-1, with 8 positions matching TRBD1. Germline lookup yields CDR1 SGHRS and CDR2 YFSETQ. This CDR3 is built from 15 residues. J gave up 2 bases and V 1 base, and 2 bases lay outside the gene matches.

The rearrangement joins TRBV7-3 to TRBJ1-1; D remains unclear. The CDR3 sequence is 13 residues long. V was cut by 2 bases and J by 2 bases, with 6 bases left in between. Germline V lookup: CDR1 SGHTA, CDR2 FQGTGA. CDR3 DNA: TGTGCCAGCAGCTTATGGCAAAACACTGAAGCTTTCTTT. It codes for CASSLWQNTEAFF.

V gene TRBV7-9 combines with J gene TRBJ2-3; D remains ambiguous. Trimming removed 3 bases from V and 2 bases from J, with 12 bases in between. Germline lookup yields CDR1 SEHNR and CDR2 FQNEAQ (reference sequence). The CDR3 has 15 amino acids. The CDR3 loop reads CASSLVAGPTDTQYF. The CDR3, as DNA: TGTGCCAGCAGCTTGGTCGCAGGCCCCACAGATACGCAGTATTTT.

The chain recombines TRBV7-9 with TRBJ1-4, with a tentative D call TRBD1 (5 bases). The CDR3 consists of 15 residues. The germline CDR1 and CDR2 sequences are SEHNR and FQNEAQ (reference sequence). Trimming took off 1 base at V and 12 bases at J, with 18 bases between the two ends. The CDR3: CASSLGDGGREELFF. The CDR3 DNA reads TGTGCCAGCAGCTTAGGGGACGGAGGGAGAGAGGAACTGTTTTTT.

V and J are TRBV5-6 and TRBJ2-1; 7 bases are shared with TRBD1. The CDR3 contains 12 residues. V lost 4 bases, J lost 7 bases, and 2 bases stayed unmatched. CDR1 is SGHDT, CDR2 YYEEEE, per germline. The CDR3: CASSPQGNEQFF. The CDR3 bases are TGTGCCAGCAGCCCACAGGGGAATGAGCAGTTCTTC.

This sequence joins TRBV18 and TRBJ2-1; D unresolved. There are 13 residues in the CDR3. Germline V gene lookup returns CDR1 KGHSH and CDR2 LQKENI. Trimming took 3 bases from V and 8 from J, leaving 11 bases between them. CDR3 in DNA: TGTGCCAGCTCACCTGGCCTTGGGGATGAGCAGTTCTTC. It specifies CASSPGLGDEQFF.

The chain is built from TRBV7-3 and TRBJ2-1; TRBD2 matches 9 bases. V was pared by 0 bases and J by 5 bases, with 5 bases of the junction left unmatched. This CDR3 has 16 residues. Germline CDR1 reads SGHTA; CDR2 reads FQGTGA. This chain's CDR3 is CASSLTSGSGHNEQFF. The CDR3 bases are TGTGCCAGCAGCTTAACTAGCGGGAGTGGGCACAATGAGCAGTTCTTC.

This chain connects TRBV5-1 to TRBJ2-1; no reliable D call. Germline loops: CDR1 SGHRS, CDR2 YFSETQ. CDR3 length: 13 residues. V was cut by 5 bases and J by 4 bases, with 10 bases left in between. CDR3 DNA sequence: TGCGCCAGCAGGGCCTCGGGTTACAATGAGCAGTTCTTC. Protein product: CASRASGYNEQFF.

On this clone itself: The junction departs from germline at one end; a sequencing error may be responsible. This CDR3 reads CASSLGTGAINQPLHF. The DNA of the CDR3 is TGTGCCAGTAGTCTGGGGACAGGGGCCATCAATCAGCCCCTGCATTTT. The chain links TRBV19 to TRBJ1-5; 10 nucleotides align to TRBD1. The V gene's germline CDR1 is LNHDA and CDR2 SQIVND (reference sequence). The CDR3 covers 16 residues.

The chain couples TRBV30 to TRBJ1-2; D is unclear. The CDR3 sequence is 11 residues long. CDR1 and CDR2 from the germline V gene are GTSNPN and SVGIG (reference sequence). The V gene lost 4 bases and the J gene lost 14 bases, with 17 bases spanning the gap. The DNA for the CDR3 is TGTGCCTGGAACCCCCCCCAGGAGACTACCTTC. Encoded protein: CAWNPPQETTF.

The V and J genes are TRBV11-2 and TRBJ2-3, with TRBD2 matching over 10 bases. J gave up 1 base and V 8 bases, and 6 bases lay outside the gene matches. This CDR3 has 15 amino acids. CDR1 and CDR2 (germline): SGHAT, FQNNGV. Here the CDR3 DNA reads TGTGCCAGCGATACCGGACTAGCGGGCACAGATACGCAGTATTTT. Its translation is CASDTGLAGTDTQYF.

The rearrangement uses TRBV19 and TRBJ1-5; weak D call: TRBD1 (6 bases). The ends were cut back, 3 bases at V and 4 bases at J, with 13 bases in the middle. CDR1 is LNHDA and CDR2 is SQIVND in the germline V gene (reference sequence). This CDR3 has 15 residues. CDR3 nucleotide sequence: TGTGCCAGTAGTATGGGAGGGGGGAATAATCAGCCCCAGCATTTT. Protein product: CASSMGGGNNQPQHF.

This clone was found once. The chain recombines TRBV6-6 with TRBJ2-7; D is unclear. CDR3 length equals 13 residues. Trimming took 3 bases from V and 3 from J, leaving 9 bases between them. The germline CDR1 and CDR2 sequences are MNHNY and SVGAGI (reference sequence). CDR3 nucleotide sequence: TGTGCCAGCAGTTATGGCCAGAGCTACGAGCAGTACTTC. Residues: CASSYGQSYEQYF.

V usage is TRBV11-2 and J usage is TRBJ2-1; tentatively, D is TRBD1 (7 bases). Germline V gene data show CDR1 as SGHAT and CDR2 as FQNNGV. Trimming took off 0 bases at V and 4 bases at J, with 19 bases between the two ends. The CDR3 is made up of 18 amino acids. CDR3 residues: CASSLDAGGQLSYNEQFF. The CDR3 DNA reads TGTGCCAGCAGCTTAGACGCCGGGGGACAGCTGTCGTACAATGAGCAGTTCTTC.

The V and J genes are TRBV9 and TRBJ2-7; D perhaps matches TRBD2 (6 bases). Germline-derived CDR1 and CDR2 are SGDLS and YYNGEE. The germline V and J ends were trimmed by 0 bases and 4 bases, with 11 bases remaining between them. This CDR3 comprises 14 residues. The CDR3 DNA reads TGTGCCAGCAGCGTAGATTTGGGGGGATACGAGCAGTACTTC. It codes for CASSVDLGGYEQYF.

The rearrangement joins TRBV2 to TRBJ1-1; maybe TRBD1 (5 bases). CDR1 and CDR2 from the germline V gene are SNHLY and FYNNEI. V was cut by 8 bases and J by 5 bases, with 24 bases left in between. CDR3 length: 16 residues. CDR3 DNA: TGTGCCAGCCCCGCAGGACCGGTGGGGGATTGGACTGAAGCTTTCTTT. It codes for CASPAGPVGDWTEAFF.

This chain links TRBV18 with TRBJ1-5; the D is unclear. The germline V gene has CDR1 KGHSH and CDR2 LQKENI. CDR3 size: 15 residues. V was clipped by 5 bases and J by 0 bases, with 11 bases between them. In DNA, the CDR3 is TGTGCCAGCTCATTAGGAGTAGATAGCAATCAGCCCCAGCATTTT. Translating gives CASSLGVDSNQPQHF.

This CDR3 reads CASSLAGVTDTQYF. CDR3 DNA: TGCGCCAGCAGCTTGGCAGGGGTCACAGATACGCAGTATTTT. This chain joins TRBV5-1 and TRBJ2-3; tentatively, D is TRBD1 (6 bases). Per germline, CDR1 SGHRS and CDR2 YFSETQ. The ends were cut back, 0 bases at V and 2 bases at J, with 7 bases in the middle. The CDR3 is made up of 14 amino acids.

Remarks on this clone: Additional DNA sequences in this sample encode the identical CDR3. CDR3 coding DNA: TGTGCCAGCTCCCCCTACTCCTACAATGAGCAGTTCTTC. It yields the protein CASSPYSYNEQFF. The genes are TRBV13 and TRBJ2-1, with D unclear. Looked up from germline, CDR1 is PRHDT and CDR2 is FYEKMQ (reference sequence). The CDR3 is 13 amino acids. Trimming cost V 8 bases and J 0 bases, with 8 bases left between them.

The chain has TRBV15 and TRBJ1-3; TRBD1 aligns across 8 bases. The CDR3 consists of 14 residues. V shed 2 bases and J 8 bases; nucleotides not matched to a gene: 5. Germline CDR1 and CDR2: LNHNV and YYDKDF (reference sequence). CDR3 region: CATSRPDRADTIYF. In DNA, the CDR3 is TGTGCCACCAGCAGACCGGACAGGGCTGACACCATATATTTT. The full variable domain, completed using reference TRBV15 and TRBJ1-3, is DAMVIQNPRYQVTQFGKPVTLSCSQTLNHNVMYWYQQKSSQAPKLLFHYYDKDFNNEADTPDNFQSRRPNTSFCFLDIRSPGLGDTAMYLCATSRPDRADTIYFGEGSWLTVV.

CDR3 residues: CATSRDRGDANTGELFF. The CDR3 DNA reads TGTGCCACCAGCAGAGATCGGGGGGACGCGAACACCGGGGAGCTGTTTTTT. The rearrangement joins TRBV15 to TRBJ2-2, with 7 bases fitting TRBD2. The CDR3 contains 17 residues. J gave up 0 bases and V 0 bases, and 4 bases lay outside the gene matches. CDR1 and CDR2 from the germline V gene are LNHNV and YYDKDF (reference sequence).

Within the sample, this clone is medium-sized. V and J are TRBV4-2 and TRBJ2-7, with TRBD2 as a possible D gene (6 bases). Germline V gene lookup returns CDR1 LGHNA and CDR2 YNFKEQ. The CDR3 is 14 residues long. Trimming shortened V by 4 bases and J by 1 base, and 11 bases separated the two germline ends. The CDR3 DNA sequence: TGTGCCAGCAGCCCGGACTACCCGTCCTACGAGCAGTACTTC. Protein sequence: CASSPDYPSYEQYF.

This chain links TRBV6-5 with TRBJ1-6, with D maybe TRBD1 (5 bases). Germline V gene data show CDR1 as MNHEY and CDR2 as SVGAGI. The V gene lost 2 bases and the J gene lost 8 bases, with 10 bases spanning the gap. CDR3 size: 14 residues. CDR3 in amino acids: CASSYRGGDSPLHF. CDR3 DNA sequence: TGTGCCAGCAGTTACAGGGGAGGAGATTCACCCCTCCACTTT.